This passage covers 8 T cell receptor beta chains from one sample sequenced in a study of graft-versus-host responses after intestinal transplantation. Only in-frame clones appear in the TCRdb table, and some are missing; sequencing was by immunoSEQ multiplex PCR. The repertoire holds approximately 19,000 clones, with 75% to 95% as singletons. Sequencing was performed on PBMCs, taken approximately 370 days after transplant. The source is a human patient who received an intestinal transplant, so some T cells may come from the graft donor.

This chain uses TRBV4-2 with TRBJ2-5; D is undetermined. Germline V lookup: CDR1 LGHNA, CDR2 YNFKEQ. CDR3 size: 13 residues. V lost 2 bases and J lost 3, with 7 bases in between. CDR3 DNA: TGTGCCAGCAGCCAAAGGGCAGAAGAGACCCAGTACTTC. Amino acids: CASSQRAEETQYF.

The J gene is TRBJ1-4, the V gene TRBV4-1; possible D gene TRBD1, 6 bases. Trimming removed 2 bases at V and 7 bases at J, with 11 bases between. Germline CDR1 and CDR2: MGHRA and YSYEKL. CDR3 length: 14 residues. CDR3 residues: CASSQRGGGEKLFF. The CDR3 bases are TGCGCCAGCAGCCAAAGAGGGGGAGGTGAAAAACTGTTTTTT.

This chain joins TRBV28 and TRBJ2-7; either TRBD1 or TRBD2 may fit D (5 bases each). The CDR3 is 14 residues long. Looked up from germline, CDR1 is MDHEN and CDR2 is SYDVKM. Between the trimmed V and J ends, which lost 7 bases and 4 bases, there was a span of 17 bases. This CDR3 is CASNSRGDSYEQYF. The CDR3 nucleotides are TGTGCCAGCAACTCGAGGGGAGATTCGTACGAGCAGTACTTC. The full variable domain, rest sourced from reference TRBV28 and TRBJ2-7, is DVKVTQSSRYLVKRTGEKVFLECVQDMDHENMFWYRQDPGLGLRLIYFSYDVKMKEKGDIPEGYSVSREKKERFSLILESASTNQTSMYLCASNSRGDSYEQYFGPGTRLTVT.

The gene calls are TRBV9 and TRBJ2-1, with D perhaps matching TRBD2 (6 bases). The germline gives CDR1 SGDLS, CDR2 YYNGEE. The CDR3 length is 15 residues. V lost 0 bases and J 2 bases, leaving 9 bases between the germline ends. The CDR3 DNA reads as TGTGCCAGCAGCGTAGGGCGGGAAGCCTACAATGAGCAGTTCTTC. It encodes CASSVGREAYNEQFF. Together with reference TRBV9 and TRBJ2-1, the CDR3 gives the full variable domain: DSGVTQTPKHLITATGQRVTLRCSPRSGDLSVYWYQQSLDQGLQFLIQYYNGEERAKGNILERFSAQQFPDLHSELNLSSLELGDSALYFCASSVGREAYNEQFFGPGTRLTVL.

V gene TRBV28 combines with J gene TRBJ2-1, with D hard to call. This CDR3 spans 14 amino acids. The V and J ends lost 8 bases and 2 bases respectively, with 13 bases between them. CDR1 and CDR2 (germline): MDHEN, SYDVKM. CDR3 amino acids: CASSPMGTYNEQFF. Here the CDR3 DNA reads TGTGCCAGCTCCCCTATGGGAACCTACAATGAGCAGTTCTTC.

This chain links TRBV7-2 with TRBJ1-5; a weak D match, TRBD1 (6 bases). V was clipped by 6 bases and J by 4 bases, with 10 bases between them. Germline CDR1 SGHTA, CDR2 FQGNSA. The CDR3 contains 13 residues. CDR3 DNA sequence: TGTGCCAGCAGTACACAGGGTAATCAGCCCCAGCATTTT. Translated: CASSTQGNQPQHF.

The rearrangement links TRBV2 to TRBJ1-4; D not certain. Germline V gene sequence: CDR1 SNHLY, CDR2 FYNNEI. Trimming removed 8 bases at V and 7 bases at J, with 20 bases between. This CDR3 has 15 amino acids. CDR3 sequence reads: CASWGVGKGGEKLFF. CDR3 DNA: TGTGCCAGCTGGGGTGTGGGGAAAGGAGGTGAAAAACTGTTTTTT.

This chain uses TRBV5-1 with TRBJ2-1, with D hard to call. The length of the CDR3 is 16 residues. The ends were cut back, 0 bases at V and 0 bases at J, with 10 bases in the middle. Germline loops: CDR1 SGHRS, CDR2 YFSETQ. In DNA form, the CDR3 reads TGCGCCAGCAGCTTGGCCTCCTTCAGCTCCTACAATGAGCAGTTCTTC. Translating gives CASSLASFSSYNEQFF.